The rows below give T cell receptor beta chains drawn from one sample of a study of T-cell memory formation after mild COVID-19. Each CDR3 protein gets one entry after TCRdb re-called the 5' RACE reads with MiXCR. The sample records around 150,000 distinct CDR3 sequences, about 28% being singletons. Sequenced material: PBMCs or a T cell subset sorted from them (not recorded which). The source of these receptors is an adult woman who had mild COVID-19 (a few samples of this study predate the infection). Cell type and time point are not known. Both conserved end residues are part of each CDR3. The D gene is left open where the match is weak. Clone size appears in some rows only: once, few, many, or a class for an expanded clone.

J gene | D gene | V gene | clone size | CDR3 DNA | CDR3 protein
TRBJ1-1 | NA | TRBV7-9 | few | TGTGCCAGCACCGAGACCCCGGTAATGAGAGCTTTCTTT | CASTETPVMRAFF
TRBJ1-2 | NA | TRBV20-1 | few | TGCAGTGCTAAGGAGGGGGCTAACTATGGCTACACCTTC | CSAKEGANYGYTF
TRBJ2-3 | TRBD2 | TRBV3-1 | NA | TGTGCCAGCAGCCAAGGGGCTAGCGGACTCACAGATACGCAGTATTTT | CASSQGASGLTDTQYF
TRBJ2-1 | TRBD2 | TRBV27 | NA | TGTGCCAGCAGTTTAAGAGCGGGGGCATACAATGAGCAGTTCTTC | CASSLRAGAYNEQFF
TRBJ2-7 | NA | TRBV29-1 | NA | TGCAGCTCCCGGGACGGCCCCCACGAGCAGTACTTC | CSSRDGPHEQYF
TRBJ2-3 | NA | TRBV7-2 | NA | TGTGCCAGCAGCTTACAGTTGAGATCCACAGATACGCAGTATTTT | CASSLQLRSTDTQYF
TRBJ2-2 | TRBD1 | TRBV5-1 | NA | TGCGCCAGCTCCGGGACAGGGGACACCGGGGAGCTGTTTTTT | CASSGTGDTGELFF
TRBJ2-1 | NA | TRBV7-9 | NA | TGTGCCAGCAGCGCATATCGGACCGACGGTCGGTTC | CASSAYRTDGRF
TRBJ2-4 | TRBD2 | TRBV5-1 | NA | TGCGCCAGCAGCTTGCTCGGACTAGCGGGAGGTGAACAAAACATTCAGTACTTC | CASSLLGLAGGEQNIQYF
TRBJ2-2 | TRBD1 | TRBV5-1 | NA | TGCGCCAGCAGCTTGGGGGACAGGGGGCCGAGGATAAACACCGGGGAGCTGTTTTTT | CASSLGDRGPRINTGELFF
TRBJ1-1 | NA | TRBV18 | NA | TGTGCCAGCTCACCACCGTACCGAGGGGATGACACTGAAGCTTTCTTT | CASSPPYRGDDTEAFF
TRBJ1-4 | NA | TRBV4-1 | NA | TGCGCCAGCAGCCAAGACTACAGGGACCCAAATGAAAAACTGTTTTTT | CASSQDYRDPNEKLFF
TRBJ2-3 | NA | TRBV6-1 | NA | TGTGCCGGGGGGATCGGGGACCCCACAGATACGCAGTATTTT | CAGGIGDPTDTQYF
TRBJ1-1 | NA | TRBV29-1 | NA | TGCAGCGTTGAAGAACACAGTAGGCAAGCTTTCTTT | CSVEEHSRQAFF
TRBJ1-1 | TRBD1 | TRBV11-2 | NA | TGTGCCAGCAGTCGCGCGGCAGGGGGCTTTGTCACTGAAGCTTTCTTT | CASSRAAGGFVTEAFF
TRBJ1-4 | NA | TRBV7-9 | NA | TGTGCCAGCAGCTTAGTTGAGGCAATCGCAACTAATGAAAAACTGTTTTTT | CASSLVEAIATNEKLFF
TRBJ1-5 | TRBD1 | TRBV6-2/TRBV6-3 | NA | TGTGCCAGCAGTCGGGACAGCGTTCAGCCCCAGCATTTT | CASSRDSVQPQHF
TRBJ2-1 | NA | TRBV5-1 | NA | TGCGCCAGCAGCTTGGAGGGGAAGCAGTTCTTC | CASSLEGKQFF
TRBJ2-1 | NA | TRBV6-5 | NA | TGTGCCAGCAGCAACAGGGTGGACAATGAGCAGTTCTTC | CASSNRVDNEQFF
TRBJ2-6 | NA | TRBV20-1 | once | TGCAGTGCTACAGAGGCGGACCGACCTCTGGGGGCCAACGTCCTGACTTTC | CSATEADRPLGANVLTF
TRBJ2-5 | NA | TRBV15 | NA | TGTGCCACCAGCAGCGGGGACGGGGGTAGGACCCAGTACTTC | CATSSGDGGRTQYF
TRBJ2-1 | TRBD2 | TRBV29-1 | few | TGCAGCGTTGAAGTCGAGCGGGAGGGGGGGATTTGGTCCTACAATGAGCAGTTCTTC | CSVEVEREGGIWSYNEQFF
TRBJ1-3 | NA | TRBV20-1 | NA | TGCAGTGCTAGAGGTCCGGGAAACACCATATATTTT | CSARGPGNTIYF
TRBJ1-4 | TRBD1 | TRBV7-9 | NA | TGTGCCAGCAGCCCACAGGGGGCGAGGAATGAAAAACTGTTTTTT | CASSPQGARNEKLFF
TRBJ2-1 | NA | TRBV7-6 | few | TGTGCCAGCAGCTTACCCGGGGGGCGGCAGTTCTTC | CASSLPGGRQFF
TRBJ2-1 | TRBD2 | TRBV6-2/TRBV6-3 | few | TGTGCCAGCAGTTACCCGGGGGGGAACGCCGAGGCCTACAATGAGCAGTTCTTC | CASSYPGGNAEAYNEQFF
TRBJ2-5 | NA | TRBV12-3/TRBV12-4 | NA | TGTGCCAGTGCGGTTAGCGCCCAAGAGACCCAGTACTTC | CASAVSAQETQYF
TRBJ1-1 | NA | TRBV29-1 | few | TGCAGCTCAGGCGGGGGTGCAAGTGAAGCTTTCTTT | CSSGGGASEAFF
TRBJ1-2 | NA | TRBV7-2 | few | TGTGCCAGCAGCTTAGACGGGCGCTATGGCTACACCTTC | CASSLDGRYGYTF
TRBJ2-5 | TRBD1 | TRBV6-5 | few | TGTGCCAGCAGTTACACCTCGACAGGGAAAGAGACCCAGTACTTC | CASSYTSTGKETQYF
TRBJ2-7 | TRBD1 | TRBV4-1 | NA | TGCGCCAGCAGCCAATCGGACAGGGACGAGCAGTACTTC | CASSQSDRDEQYF
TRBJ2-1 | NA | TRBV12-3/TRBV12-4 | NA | TGTGCCAGCAGTTTTGGGGACTACAATGAGCAGTTCTTC | CASSFGDYNEQFF
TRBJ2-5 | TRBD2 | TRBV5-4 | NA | TGTGCCAGCAGCTTGCCTAGCGGGGGCCTAGAGACCCAGTACTTC | CASSLPSGGLETQYF
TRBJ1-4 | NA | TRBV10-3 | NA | TGTGCCATCAGTGCACGGGGTGAAAAACTGTTTTTT | CAISARGEKLFF
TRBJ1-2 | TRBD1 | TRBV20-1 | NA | TGCAGTAGCATGGACTCGGGGGAGGGACAGGGACGAGGCTACACCTTC | CSSMDSGEGQGRGYTF
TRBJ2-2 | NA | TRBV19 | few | TGTGCCAGTACCCGCTATAGGGAGCTGTTTTTT | CASTRYRELFF
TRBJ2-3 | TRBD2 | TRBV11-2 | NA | TGTGCCAGCAAACGGGAAATGGCGGGGGGTACAGATACGCAGTATTTT | CASKREMAGGTDTQYF
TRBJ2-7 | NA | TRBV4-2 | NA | TGTGCCAGCAGCCAAGACGGCCTTGCCTACGAGCAGTACTTC | CASSQDGLAYEQYF
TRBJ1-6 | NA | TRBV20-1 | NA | TGCAGTGCCTTCCATAAGGGGCCCAATTCACCCCTCCACTTT | CSAFHKGPNSPLHF
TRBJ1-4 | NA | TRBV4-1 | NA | TGCGCCAGCAGCCAAGCGGGAACAGGCCGTGAAAAACTGTTTTTT | CASSQAGTGREKLFF
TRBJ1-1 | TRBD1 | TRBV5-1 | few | TGCGCCAGCAGCGTAGGACAGGGGGCATCTGAAGCTTTCTTT | CASSVGQGASEAFF
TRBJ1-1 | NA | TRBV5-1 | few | TGCGCCAGCAGCCTGGGGGGTTTCCACACTGAAGCTTTCTTT | CASSLGGFHTEAFF
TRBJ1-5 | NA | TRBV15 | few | TGTGCCATTTCGGCCCTCGGGGGCAATCAGCCCCAGCATTTT | CAISALGGNQPQHF
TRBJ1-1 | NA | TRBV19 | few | TGTGCCAGTAGTATACAGGTGAACACTGAAGCTTTCTTT | CASSIQVNTEAFF
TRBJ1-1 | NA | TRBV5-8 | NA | TGTGCCAGCAGCCGGAGGACTGAAGCTTTCTTT | CASSRRTEAFF
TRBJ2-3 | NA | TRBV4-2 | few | TGTGCCAGCAGCCAAGGGTCGCGACTAGTTTTCACAGATACGCAGTATTTT | CASSQGSRLVFTDTQYF